Following are 12 T cell receptor beta chains from one sample sequenced in a study of T cells in Graves' hyperthyroidism and ophthalmopathy. Template material for amplifying TCR beta CDR3 regions consisted of RNA transcripts. HTBI primers were the set used in a first-round RT-PCR of the TCR CDR3. From the multiplex PCR reads, TCRdb called clonotypes with MiXCR, one entry per CDR3 protein. The sample includes around 340,000 distinct CDR3 sequences, around 18% of them seen just once. Material for sequencing was blood. Source of these receptors: a woman aged 40 to 50 with Graves' ophthalmopathy.

This clonotype was seen at least ten times. This sequence joins TRBV30 and TRBJ2-1; D unresolved. Germline CDR1 is GTSNPN and CDR2 is SVGIG (reference sequence). V lost 1 base to trimming and J lost 0 bases, with 10 bases between them. This CDR3 contains 15 residues. CDR3 sequence: CAWSAESSSYNEQFF. The CDR3 DNA reads TGTGCCTGGAGTGCGGAGTCGAGCTCCTACAATGAGCAGTTCTTC.

This clonotype was counted many times. The chain couples TRBV27 to TRBJ2-5; D gene uncertain. CDR1 and CDR2 from the germline V gene are MNHEY and SMNVEV (reference sequence). The CDR3 totals 14 residues. The V and J ends lost 6 bases and 0 bases respectively, with 11 bases between them. For the CDR3, the DNA is TGTGCCAGCAGCTCATACGACGACCAAGAGACCCAGTACTTC. It codes for CASSSYDDQETQYF.

The table lists this clonotype with many counts. The chain combines TRBV5-1 with TRBJ2-2; the match to TRBD2 covers 9 bases. CDR3 size: 15 residues. Germline V gene sequence: CDR1 SGHRS, CDR2 YFSETQ. With V trimmed by 4 bases and J by 3 bases, 4 bases remained unmatched. CDR3 protein: CASSTRTSDTGELFF. The DNA of the CDR3 is TGCGCCAGCAGCACCCGGACTAGCGACACCGGGGAGCTGTTTTTT.

With respect to this clonotype: This clone may be a read error of a much larger clone one base away. This sequence joins TRBV13 and TRBJ2-2, with 7 bases that match TRBD2. The length of the CDR3 is 15 residues. From germline, CDR1 is PRHDT and CDR2 FYEKMQ (reference sequence). The CDR3 region has the DNA TGTGTCAGCAGCTCCCTGACTAGCCTCACCGGGGAGCTGTTTTTT. This translates into CVSSSLTSLTGELFF.

V is TRBV18 and J is TRBJ1-3, with D perhaps TRBD1 (6 bases). The germline V gene has CDR1 KGHSH and CDR2 LQKENI. This CDR3 is built from 15 residues. Trimming left V 3 bases short and J 0 bases short, with 9 bases between. Written as DNA, the CDR3 is TGTGCCAGCTCACCTTCAGGGGTCTCTGGAAACACCATATATTTT. Translated: CASSPSGVSGNTIYF.

This clonotype was counted at least ten times. The rearrangement links TRBV7-3 to TRBJ2-7; D ambiguous. Between the trimmed V and J ends, which lost 7 bases and 2 bases, there was a span of 30 bases. The CDR3 runs 19 residues. The germline V gene encodes CDR1 SGHTA and CDR2 FQGTGA. CDR3 residues: CASKGIEPTADRITYEQYF. In DNA, the CDR3 is TGTGCCAGCAAAGGAATCGAGCCGACCGCCGACCGGATTACCTACGAGCAGTACTTC.

This clonotype was seen many times. The rearrangement joins TRBV27 to TRBJ1-5, with D tentatively TRBD1 (6 bases). V was shortened by 2 bases and J by 7 bases, with 12 bases between the two germline ends. Germline lookup yields CDR1 MNHEY and CDR2 SMNVEV (reference sequence). The CDR3 totals 14 residues. The CDR3 protein is CASSLRGLGQPQHF. CDR3 nucleotide sequence: TGTGCCAGCAGTTTAAGGGGGTTGGGGCAGCCCCAGCATTTT.

This clonotype was seen at least ten times. The chain combines TRBV9 with TRBJ1-3; D not certain. CDR1 and CDR2 from the germline V gene are SGDLS and YYNGEE. V was pared by 2 bases and J by 0 bases, with 9 bases between. CDR3 size: 15 residues. The DNA of the CDR3 is TGTGCCAGCAGCGTTGCAGGCCGCTCTGGAAACACCATATATTTT. Translated: CASSVAGRSGNTIYF.

This clonotype was observed at least ten times. The chain joins TRBV7-8 to TRBJ1-1; D is uncertain. The CDR3 runs to 15 residues. The germline V gene has CDR1 SGHVS and CDR2 FQNEAQ. V lost 5 bases, J lost 1 base, and 14 bases lay in between. Written as DNA, the CDR3 is TGTGCCAGCAGCGTATCCCCGGGAGAGAACACTGAAGCTTTCTTT. Translated: CASSVSPGENTEAFF.

This clonotype was found many times. This rearrangement joins TRBV25-1 to TRBJ2-7; D may be TRBD1 (5 bases). Germline V gene data show CDR1 as MGHDK and CDR2 as SYGVNS. The CDR3 length is 14 residues. The V and J ends lost 10 bases and 2 bases respectively, with 18 bases between them. CDR3 sequence (DNA): TGTGCCAACAGCCCCCCCAGGGCAACCTACGAGCAGTACTTC. Protein product: CANSPPRATYEQYF.

On this clonotype itself: Its ends do not fully match the called genes, so a read error is possible. CDR3 protein: CASSLYGRAVRLEYAEAFF. The CDR3 region has the DNA TGTGCCAGCAGTTTATACGGCAGGGCAGTTCGTCTAGAATACGCTGAGGCTTTCTTT. V is TRBV27 and J is TRBJ1-1, with a tentative D call TRBD1 (5 bases). The V gene's germline CDR1 is MNHEY and CDR2 SMNVEV (reference sequence). The CDR3 runs to 19 residues.

This clonotype was counted ten times or more. The chain carries TRBV12-3 or TRBV12-4 and TRBJ2-2, with D perhaps TRBD1 (6 bases). There are 13 residues in the CDR3. The ends were cut back, 5 bases at V and 6 bases at J, with 10 bases in the middle. CDR3 protein: CASSRTAPGELFF. In nucleotides, the CDR3 is TGTGCCAGCAGTCGGACAGCCCCCGGGGAGCTGTTTTTT.